What follows describes a single T cell receptor beta chain. Its antigen is still unknown. The CDR3 consists of 15 residues. V lost 6 bases and J lost 6, with 18 bases in between. CDR1 is SNHLY and CDR2 is FYNNEI in the germline V gene. The data are from a study of identical twins. The study, taken as a whole, reports: Fewer insertions marked abundant cord blood beta clonotypes; young adult naive trended weakly, memory not at all. Zero-insertion analyses were open to partial confounding by invariant MAIT and iNKT cells.

Each cDNA held unique molecular identifiers, and template switching gave it a universal primer site. MiXCR, run by TCRdb on the 5' RACE reads, gives a single entry per CDR3 protein. Of 350,000 or so distinct CDR3 sequences in the sample, over 9% were seen once. The same sample was also studied in work on yellow fever vaccine responses in identical twins.

This chain connects TRBV2 to TRBJ2-1, with D maybe TRBD2 (6 bases). The clonotype was recovered from a woman aged 18 to 35 in good health. Input material: CD8+ T cells sorted from blood. The CDR3: CASRTSTWGVNEQFF. The CDR3 nucleotides are TGTGCCAGCAGAACGTCAACCTGGGGGGTCAATGAGCAGTTCTTC.